What follows are 11 T cell receptor beta chains derived from one specimen sequenced in a study of blood T cells in healthy people across ages. For the second PCR, which ran for roughly 6 to 12 cycles, a sample-barcoded 5' primer and a J-beta primer mix were used. TCRdb used MiXCR to reprocess the 5' RACE reads, holding one entry per CDR3 protein. The sample contains about 730,000 distinct CDR3 sequences, about 40% of which appear only once. Input material: blood. These receptors all stem from a woman aged 55-69 years in good health.

J is TRBJ2-5 and V is TRBV24-1; 9 nucleotides align to TRBD1. TRBJ2-7 explains the end of the DNA better; the J call may be wrong. The germline CDR1 and CDR2 sequences are KGHDR and SFDVKD. This CDR3 has 16 residues. Written as DNA, the CDR3 is TGTGCCACCAGCGACCCGGGACAGGGAGGGACCAGCGAGCAGTACTTC. It specifies CATSDPGQGGTSEQYF.

This clonotype showed up many times. This rearrangement joins TRBV20-1 to TRBJ1-1, with 12 bases that match TRBD1. J lost 10 bases, V lost 0 bases, and 12 bases had no gene match. From germline, CDR1 is DFQATT and CDR2 SNEGSKA (reference sequence). There are 16 residues in the CDR3. The CDR3 sequence is CSARERDRDRGLGAFF. The CDR3 DNA sequence: TGCAGTGCTAGAGAGCGGGACCGGGACAGGGGGCTCGGAGCTTTCTTT.

This clonotype was seen many times. This sequence joins TRBV4-2 and TRBJ2-7, with 13 bases aligning to TRBD2. The germline gives CDR1 LGHNA, CDR2 YNFKEQ. This CDR3 comprises 17 residues. V shed 1 base, J shed 3 bases, and the junction held 6 bases outside the gene matches. Written as DNA, the CDR3 is TGTGCCAGCAGCCAAGGTACGGGACTAGCGGGAATCTACGAGCAGTACTTC. As protein: CASSQGTGLAGIYEQYF.

This clonotype has a handful of counts. The chain uses TRBV3-1 and TRBJ2-4, with D unclear. The CDR3 extends over 13 amino acids. From germline, CDR1 is LGHDT and CDR2 YNNKEL (reference sequence). The ends were cut back, 4 bases at V and 8 bases at J, with 12 bases in the middle. The CDR3 protein is CASSLASVDIQYF. The CDR3 nucleotides read TGTGCCAGCAGCCTGGCTAGTGTGGACATTCAGTACTTC.

The chain uses TRBV5-6 and TRBJ2-1, with D tentatively TRBD2 (6 bases). Germline CDR1 and CDR2: SGHDT and YYEEEE. CDR3 length equals 15 residues. Deletions cut 5 bases from V and 5 bases from J, with 17 bases between. CDR3 nucleotide sequence: TGTGCCAGCAGATTTGGGGGGAAACGAGACAATGAGCAGTTCTTC. It yields the protein CASRFGGKRDNEQFF.

This clonotype turned up a few times. This chain uses TRBV12-3 or TRBV12-4 with TRBJ2-3; weak D call: TRBD1 (5 bases). V was pared by 3 bases and J by 0 bases, with 13 bases between. The CDR3 is 16 amino acids. CDR3 sequence (DNA): TGTGCCAGCAGTTTCGCGCGGCAGGGTAGCACAGATACGCAGTATTTT. Its protein is CASSFARQGSTDTQYF.

This chain links TRBV25-1 with TRBJ1-2; TRBD1 matches 7 bases. The V gene's germline CDR1 is MGHDK and CDR2 SYGVNS. The CDR3 length is 13 residues. V was clipped by 8 bases and J by 3 bases; unmatched bases: 6. In DNA form, the CDR3 reads TGTGCCAGCTGCGAGACAGGGCACTATGGCTACACCTTC. Translation: CASCETGHYGYTF.

The J gene is TRBJ2-1, the V gene TRBV6-2 or TRBV6-3; 14 bases map to TRBD2. The CDR3 loop spans 17 amino acids. Per the germline V gene, CDR1 is MNHEY and CDR2 is SVGEGT. The trim removed 3 bases at V and 5 bases at J, leaving 6 bases unmatched. The CDR3 here is CASSYATSGREDNEQFF. CDR3 nucleotide sequence: TGTGCCAGCAGTTATGCGACTAGCGGGAGGGAAGACAATGAGCAGTTCTTC.

This chain connects TRBV20-1 to TRBJ2-7, with TRBD2 matching over 11 bases. Germline V lookup: CDR1 DFQATT, CDR2 SNEGSKA (reference sequence). The CDR3 has 16 amino acids. The V segment lost 5 bases and the J segment 3 bases; nucleotides outside the gene matches: 12. CDR3: CSADGLAGTDHYEQYF. Written as DNA, the CDR3 is TGCAGTGCTGATGGACTAGCGGGTACGGATCACTACGAGCAGTACTTC.

This clonotype occurred a few times. V is TRBV6-2 or TRBV6-3 and J is TRBJ1-2, with 9 bases that match TRBD1. V lost 2 bases, J lost 4 bases, and 5 bases stayed unmatched. The CDR3 runs to 15 residues. Looked up from germline, CDR1 is MNHEY and CDR2 is SVGEGT. CDR3 sequence (DNA): TGTGCCAGCAGTTACACGGGGACAGGGATCTATGGCTACACCTTC. Protein: CASSYTGTGIYGYTF.

This clonotype was seen more than once but under ten times. The rearrangement joins TRBV3-1 to TRBJ2-1; 12 nucleotides line up with TRBD2. The CDR3 is made up of 15 amino acids. Germline values: CDR1 LGHDT, CDR2 YNNKEL (reference sequence). With V trimmed by 3 bases and J by 8 bases, 5 bases remained unmatched. The CDR3 DNA reads as TGTGCCAGCAGCCAGACTAGCGGGAGTTCCTATGAGCAGTTCTTC. It yields the protein CASSQTSGSSYEQFF.